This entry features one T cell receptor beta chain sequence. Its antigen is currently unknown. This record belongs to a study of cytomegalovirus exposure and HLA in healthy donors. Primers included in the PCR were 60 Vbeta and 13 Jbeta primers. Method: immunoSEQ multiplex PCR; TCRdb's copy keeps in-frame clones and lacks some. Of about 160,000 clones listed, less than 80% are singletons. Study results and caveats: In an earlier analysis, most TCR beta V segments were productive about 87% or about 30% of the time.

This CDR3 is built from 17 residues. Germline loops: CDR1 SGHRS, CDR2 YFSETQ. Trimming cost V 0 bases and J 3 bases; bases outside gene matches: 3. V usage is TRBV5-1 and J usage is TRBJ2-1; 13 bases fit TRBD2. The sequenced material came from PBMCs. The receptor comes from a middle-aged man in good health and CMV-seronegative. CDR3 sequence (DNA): TGCGCCAGCAGCTTGGGACTAGCGGGAGGAATCTACAATGAGCAGTTCTTC. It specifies CASSLGLAGGIYNEQFF.